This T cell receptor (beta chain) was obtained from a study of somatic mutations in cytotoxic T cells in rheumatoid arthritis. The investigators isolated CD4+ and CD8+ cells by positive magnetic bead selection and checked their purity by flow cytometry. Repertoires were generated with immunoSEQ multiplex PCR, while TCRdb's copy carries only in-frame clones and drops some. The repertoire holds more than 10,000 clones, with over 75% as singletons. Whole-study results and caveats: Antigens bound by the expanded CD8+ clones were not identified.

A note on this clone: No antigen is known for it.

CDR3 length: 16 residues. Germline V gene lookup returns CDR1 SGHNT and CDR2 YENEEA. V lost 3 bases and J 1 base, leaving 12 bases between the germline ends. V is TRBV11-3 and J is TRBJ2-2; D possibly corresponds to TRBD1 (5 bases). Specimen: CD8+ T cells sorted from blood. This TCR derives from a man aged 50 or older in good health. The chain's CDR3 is CASSFSGIGNTGELFF. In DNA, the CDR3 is TGTGCCAGCAGCTTTTCAGGGATTGGGAACACCGGGGAGCTGTTTTTT. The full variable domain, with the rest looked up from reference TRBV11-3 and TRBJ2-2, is EAGVVQSPRYKIIEKKQPVAFWCNPISGHNTLYWYLQNLGQGPELLIRYENEEAVDDSQLPKDRFSAERLKGVDSTLKIQPAELGDSAVYLCASSFSGIGNTGELFFGEGSRLTVL.